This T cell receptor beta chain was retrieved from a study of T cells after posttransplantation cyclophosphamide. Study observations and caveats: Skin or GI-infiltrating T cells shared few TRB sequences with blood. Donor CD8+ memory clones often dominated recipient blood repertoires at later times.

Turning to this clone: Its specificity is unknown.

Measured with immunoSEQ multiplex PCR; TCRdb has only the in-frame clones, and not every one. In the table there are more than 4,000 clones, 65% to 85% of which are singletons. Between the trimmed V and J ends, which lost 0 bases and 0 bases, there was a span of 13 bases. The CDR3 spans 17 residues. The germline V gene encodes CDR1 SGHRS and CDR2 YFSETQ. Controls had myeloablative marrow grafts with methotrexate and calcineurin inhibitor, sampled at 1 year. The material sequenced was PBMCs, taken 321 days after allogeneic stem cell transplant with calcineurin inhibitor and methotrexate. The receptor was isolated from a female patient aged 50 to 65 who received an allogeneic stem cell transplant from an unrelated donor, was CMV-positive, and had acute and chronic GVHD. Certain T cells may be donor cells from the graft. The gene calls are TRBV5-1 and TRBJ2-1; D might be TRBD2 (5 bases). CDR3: CASSLAAGIFSYNEQFF. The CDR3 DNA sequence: TGCGCCAGCAGCTTGGCCGCGGGCATCTTCTCCTACAATGAGCAGTTCTTC.